This TCR beta chain was sequenced during a study of regulatory T cells in long-lasting Graves disease. Across the whole study: Those Graves' patients who were newly diagnosed had been on antithyroid drugs under 3 months.

Building of the TCR beta libraries involved iRepertoire HTBI primers and Arm-PCR of CDR3 regions. A single record per CDR3 protein comes from TCRdb applying MiXCR to the multiplex PCR reads. The sample records approximately 390,000 distinct CDR3 sequences, under 20% being singletons. Germline V gives CDR1 MNHNS, CDR2 SASEGT. V was trimmed by 8 bases and J by 3 bases, leaving 10 bases between them. This CDR3 has 12 residues. Ten or more counts support this clonotype. Stated time point: newly diagnosed GD, antithyroid drugs for less than 3 months. PBMC-extracted RNA yielded the TCR library. Graves' disease diagnosis relied on American Thyroid Association guidelines. These data are also associated with another study on T cells in Graves' hyperthyroidism and ophthalmopathy. From that report: Most thyroid clonotypes with frequency above 0.001 were detected in blood.

This chain links TRBV6-1 with TRBJ1-1, with D perhaps matching TRBD1 (5 bases). This receptor was identified in a woman under 30 with Graves disease. Sequencing used peripheral blood mononuclear cells (PBMCs), obtained at new diagnosis, from a patient treated with antithyroid drugs. CDR3 bases: TGTGCCAGCGGGGGGGAGTACACTGAAGCTTTCTTT. Its protein is CASGGEYTEAFF.